This T cell receptor beta chain was captured by sequencing in a study of blood T cell repertoires in COVID-19. Study overall: Acute and convalescent COVID-19 samples came from the United States, Italy and Spain. PBMCs, B-cell-depleted T cells, or T cells provided the cDNA or gDNA that made up the material.

Germline values: CDR1 MDHEN, CDR2 SYDVKM. The CDR3 extends over 15 amino acids. Trimming removed 2 bases at V and 2 bases at J, with 12 bases between. Original processing notes: Amplification from reference gene primers served as the basis for estimated nucleated cell counts. Profiled with immunoSEQ multiplex PCR; TCRdb holds only in-frame clones, not every one. Clonal size and the V and J genes are those of that table, whereas D and trimming came from the DNA. The sample shows around 50,000 clones, more than 75% of them seen only once. The genes are TRBV28 and TRBJ1-2, with D unresolved. The sequencing input was peripheral blood. The source is a man between 50 and 59 years old with active COVID-19. CDR3 amino acids: CASSLEVRRNYGYTF. The CDR3 region has the DNA TGTGCCAGCAGTTTAGAGGTCAGACGGAACTATGGCTACACCTTC.